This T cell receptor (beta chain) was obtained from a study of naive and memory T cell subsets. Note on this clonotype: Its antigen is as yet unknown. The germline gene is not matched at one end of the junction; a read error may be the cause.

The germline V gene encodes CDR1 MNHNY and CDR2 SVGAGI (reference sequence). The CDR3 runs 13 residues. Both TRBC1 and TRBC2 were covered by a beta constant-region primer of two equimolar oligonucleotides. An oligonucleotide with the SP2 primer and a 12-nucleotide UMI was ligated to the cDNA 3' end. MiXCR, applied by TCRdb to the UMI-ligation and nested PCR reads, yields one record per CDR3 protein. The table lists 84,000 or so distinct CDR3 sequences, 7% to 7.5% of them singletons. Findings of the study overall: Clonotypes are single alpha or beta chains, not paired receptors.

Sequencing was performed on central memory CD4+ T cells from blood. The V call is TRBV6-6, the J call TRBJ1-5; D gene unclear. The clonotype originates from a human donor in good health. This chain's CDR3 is CASSSNSNQPQNF. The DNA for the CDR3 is TGTGCCAGCAGTTCGAATAGCAATCAGCCCCAGAATTTT.